Presented here are 12 T cell receptor beta chains from one specimen sequenced in a study of blood T cell repertoires in COVID-19. Assay: immunoSEQ multiplex PCR; the TCRdb copy retains only in-frame clones and omits some. The sample lists tens of thousands of clones; approximately 84% were seen once. The sample taken for sequencing was peripheral blood. The receptors shown here come from a human donor in a cohort sampled during active COVID-19.

The CDR3 reads CASSYSEGQGNEQFF. The DNA for the CDR3 is TGTGCCAGCAGTTACTCTGAGGGACAGGGCAATGAGCAGTTCTTC. The chain links TRBV6-2 or TRBV6-3 to TRBJ2-1; 9 bases agree with TRBD1. Germline values: CDR1 MNHEY, CDR2 SVGEGT. Trimming at V came to 0 bases and at J to 6 bases, leaving 3 bases not matched to a gene. The CDR3 consists of 15 residues.

CDR3 loop: CASSLREQPQHF. For the CDR3, the DNA is TGTGCCAGTAGTCTCAGGGAACAGCCCCAGCATTTT. The chain carries TRBV19 and TRBJ1-5; D perhaps matches TRBD1 (5 bases). Germline assignment: CDR1 LNHDA and CDR2 SQIVND (reference sequence). The CDR3 sequence is 12 residues long. The V end lost 5 bases, the J end lost 7 bases, and 9 bases lay between the germline ends.

The count of this clone is one. The V and J genes are TRBV20-1 and TRBJ2-7, with a tentative D call TRBD1 (5 bases). Germline V CDR1 and CDR2: DFQATT, SNEGSKA (reference sequence). CDR3 length: 14 residues. Deletions cut 3 bases from V and 3 bases from J, with 15 bases between. The CDR3 bases are TGCAGTGCTAGTGATGACAGAAAATTCTACGAGCAGTACTTC. Amino acid sequence: CSASDDRKFYEQYF.

This chain connects TRBV5-1 to TRBJ2-5; 13 nucleotides match TRBD2. There are 14 residues in the CDR3. The germline V gene encodes CDR1 SGHRS and CDR2 YFSETQ. J gave up 3 bases and V 4 bases, and 0 bases lay outside the gene matches. CDR3 amino acids: CASSGTSGEETQYF. CDR3 bases: TGCGCCAGCAGCGGGACTAGCGGGGAAGAGACCCAGTACTTC. The complete variable domain, with remaining parts taken from reference TRBV5-1 and TRBJ2-5, reads KAGVTQTPRYLIKTRGQQVTLSCSPISGHRSVSWYQQTPGQGLQFLFEYFSETQRNKGNFPGRFSGRQFSNSRSEMNVSTLELGDSALYLCASSGTSGEETQYFGPGTRLLVL.

The rearrangement uses TRBV5-4 and TRBJ2-3, with a tentative D call TRBD2 (6 bases). Germline V gene data show CDR1 as SGHNT and CDR2 as YYREEE (reference sequence). Trimming removed 4 bases at V and 6 bases at J, with 24 bases between. The CDR3 runs 17 residues. The CDR3 loop reads CASSMRLAVTKGDTQYF. The CDR3 nucleotides are TGTGCCAGCAGCATGAGGTTAGCGGTAACAAAAGGGGATACGCAGTATTTT. The whole variable domain, filled in from reference TRBV5-4 and TRBJ2-3, reads ETGVTQSPTHLIKTRGQQVTLRCSSQSGHNTVSWYQQALGQGPQFIFQYYREEENGRGNFPPRFSGLQFPNYSSELNVNALELDDSALYLCASSMRLAVTKGDTQYFGPGTRLTVL.

This clone has just a few counts. This CDR3 is CASSYGTSYEQYF. The CDR3 nucleotides read TGTGCCAGCAGTTACGGGACTTCCTACGAGCAGTACTTC. The chain has TRBV12-3 or TRBV12-4 and TRBJ2-7, with a weak D call TRBD2 (6 bases). Trimming took 4 bases from V and 1 from J, leaving 8 bases between them. CDR3 length: 13 amino acids.

V gene TRBV6-6 combines with J gene TRBJ2-1; 8 bases line up with TRBD1. V lost 4 bases to trimming and J lost 8 bases; unmatched junction nucleotides: 7. The V gene's germline CDR1 is MNHNY and CDR2 SVGAGI (reference sequence). The CDR3 spans 14 residues. In nucleotides, the CDR3 is TGTGCCAGCAGTTGGGGCAGGGGGCGCGATGAGCAGTTCTTC. Encoded protein: CASSWGRGRDEQFF.

This clone was observed a handful of times. The J gene is TRBJ2-1, the V gene TRBV7-2; D possibly corresponds to TRBD1 (5 bases). The CDR3 length is 15 residues. In germline, CDR1 is SGHTA, CDR2 FQGNSA. V gave up 2 bases and J gave up 2 bases, with 10 bases separating them. CDR3 amino acids: CASSLSTEPYNEQFF. CDR3 DNA: TGTGCCAGCAGCTTATCGACAGAACCCTACAATGAGCAGTTCTTC.

This chain joins TRBV6-1 and TRBJ2-7, with TRBD2 matching over 14 bases. With 4 bases clipped from V and 2 bases from J, the junction kept 7 bases outside the gene matches. Germline CDR1 is MNHNS and CDR2 is SASEGT. The CDR3 contains 17 residues. This CDR3 reads CASSGSSGLAGAYEQYF. CDR3 sequence (DNA): TGTGCCAGCAGTGGGTCTTCGGGACTAGCGGGAGCCTACGAGCAGTACTTC.

This clone was recorded only once. This chain joins TRBV6-2 or TRBV6-3 and TRBJ2-1; D is unclear. Trimming stripped 5 bases from V and 2 bases from J, with 7 bases between. The CDR3 consists of 13 residues. Germline V CDR1 and CDR2: MNHEY, SVGEGT. Here the CDR3 DNA reads TGTGCCAGCAGTGGCATAACCTACAATGAGCAGTTCTTC. It encodes CASSGITYNEQFF.

This rearrangement joins TRBV6-6 to TRBJ1-1, with D unresolved. V lost 2 bases and J 4 bases, leaving 8 bases between the germline ends. CDR3 length equals 13 residues. Germline CDR1 reads MNHNY; CDR2 reads SVGAGI (reference sequence). This chain's CDR3 is CASSYPGVTEAFF. As DNA, the CDR3 is TGTGCCAGCAGTTACCCCGGGGTCACTGAAGCTTTCTTT.

The chain couples TRBV7-2 to TRBJ2-4; perhaps TRBD1 as D (6 bases). The CDR3 extends over 17 amino acids. Trimming stripped 4 bases from V and 3 bases from J, with 19 bases between. Germline V gene sequence: CDR1 SGHTA, CDR2 FQGNSA. This chain's CDR3 is CASSSGGGSWVKNIQYF. The CDR3 region has the DNA TGTGCCAGCAGCTCAGGTGGGGGCAGCTGGGTCAAAAACATTCAGTACTTC.